This T cell receptor (beta chain) was sequenced for a study of blood T cell repertoires in COVID-19. Study-level background: Samples taken during acute and convalescent COVID-19 were collected in the United States, Italy and Spain. The cDNA or gDNA used as material had been derived from T cells, B-cell-depleted T cells, or PBMCs.

In the original processing: Estimates of nucleated cell counts were drawn from the amplification of reference gene primers. The protocol was immunoSEQ multiplex PCR, while the TCRdb copy is restricted to in-frame clones and leaves out a portion. Clone size and the V and J calls come from that table; the DNA yielded D and trimming. The sample shows roughly 200,000 clones, approximately 90% of them seen only once. Per the germline V gene, CDR1 is MNHNS and CDR2 is SASEGT. Trimming removed 2 bases at V and 4 bases at J, with 15 bases between. The CDR3 covers 16 residues. This clonotype was obtained from a man between 65 and 80 years old with acute or convalescent COVID-19. This chain uses TRBV6-1 with TRBJ2-1; tentative D call: TRBD1 (6 bases). What was sequenced was peripheral blood. CDR3 DNA sequence: TGTGCCAGCAGTGAATGGGTAGGGGGAAATTACAATGAGCAGTTCTTC. Translated, it gives CASSEWVGGNYNEQFF.